A selection of T cell receptor beta chains follows, all from one sample in a study of beta chain features in type 1 diabetes. Sequenced by immunoSEQ multiplex PCR; TCRdb stores in-frame clones only, minus some. The table records about 660,000 clones, 11% to 15% of them present only once. The sample was naive CD4+ T cells from blood. The receptor set was obtained from a man in his late teens or twenties with type 1 diabetes. Each CDR3 is given with its conserved first and last residue. The D gene is left open where the match is weak. Only some rows state a clone size, as once, few, many or a class for expanded clones.

D gene: NA
V gene: TRBV7-2
J gene: TRBJ2-3
clone size: NA
CDR3 DNA: TGTGCCAGCAGCCACCGGGCCAGCGACACAGATACGCAGTATTTT
CDR3 protein: CASSHRASDTDTQYF

D gene: TRBD1
V gene: TRBV19
J gene: TRBJ1-2
clone size: NA
CDR3 DNA: TGTGCCAGTGAACCTCCGGACAGGGATGGCTACACCTTC
CDR3 protein: CASEPPDRDGYTF

D gene: TRBD2
V gene: TRBV7-9
J gene: TRBJ2-1
clone size: few
CDR3 DNA: TGTGCCAGCAGCTTAGAACTAGCGGGAGGTCGGAATGAGCAGTTCTTC
CDR3 protein: CASSLELAGGRNEQFF

D gene: TRBD2
V gene: TRBV29-1
J gene: TRBJ2-1
clone size: NA
CDR3 DNA: TGCAAACTAACGGTGACTAGCGGGGGGGCCCACTCCTACAATGAGCAGTTCTTC
CDR3 protein: CKLTVTSGGAHSYNEQFF

D gene: NA
V gene: TRBV19
J gene: TRBJ2-2
clone size: few
CDR3 DNA: TGTGCCAGTAGTACCTCTTCGAGCACCGGGGAGCTGTTTTTT
CDR3 protein: CASSTSSSTGELFF

D gene: NA
V gene: TRBV5-6
J gene: TRBJ2-3
clone size: few
CDR3 DNA: TGTGCCAGCAGCCTAGGGGATACGCAGTATTTT
CDR3 protein: CASSLGDTQYF

D gene: TRBD2
V gene: TRBV5-4
J gene: TRBJ2-3
clone size: few
CDR3 DNA: TGTGCCAGCAGCTTAAGGCTAGCGGGGGGGATCACAGATACGCAGTATTTT
CDR3 protein: CASSLRLAGGITDTQYF

D gene: NA
V gene: TRBV28
J gene: TRBJ2-1
clone size: few
CDR3 DNA: TGTGCCAGCAGACCCCCTGAGGGTCAGCAGTTCTTC
CDR3 protein: CASRPPEGQQFF

D gene: NA
V gene: TRBV29-1
J gene: TRBJ2-6
clone size: once
CDR3 DNA: TGCAGCGTTCAAACATCTGGGGCCAATGTCCTGACTTTC
CDR3 protein: CSVQTSGANVLTF

D gene: NA
V gene: TRBV5-4
J gene: TRBJ2-5
clone size: few
CDR3 DNA: TGTGCCAGCAGCTCGCCGGGTCCCCAAGAGACCCAGTACTTC
CDR3 protein: CASSSPGPQETQYF

D gene: NA
V gene: TRBV7-9
J gene: TRBJ1-2
clone size: NA
CDR3 DNA: TGTGCCAGCAGCTTAACGACGCAAATTTATGGCTACACCTTC
CDR3 protein: CASSLTTQIYGYTF

D gene: TRBD2
V gene: TRBV7-2
J gene: TRBJ2-3
clone size: NA
CDR3 DNA: TGTGCCAGCAGCCTCGCCGTGGGGTGGGAGGGCCGCACAGATACGCAGTATTTT
CDR3 protein: CASSLAVGWEGRTDTQYF

D gene: TRBD2
V gene: TRBV13
J gene: TRBJ2-1
clone size: few
CDR3 DNA: TGTGCCAGCAGGAATAGCGGGGCTCACAATGAGCAGTTCTTC
CDR3 protein: CASRNSGAHNEQFF

D gene: NA
V gene: TRBV18
J gene: TRBJ1-2
clone size: few
CDR3 DNA: TGTGCCAGCTCACCACCGAACCGAGGCTATGGCTACACCTTC
CDR3 protein: CASSPPNRGYGYTF

D gene: TRBD1
V gene: TRBV5-4
J gene: TRBJ1-1
clone size: NA
CDR3 DNA: TGTGCCAGCAGCTCCGAAGGACAGGGGGCGGGGTACACTGAAGCTTTCTTT
CDR3 protein: CASSSEGQGAGYTEAFF

D gene: NA
V gene: TRBV4-1
J gene: TRBJ2-3
clone size: NA
CDR3 DNA: TGCGCCAGCAGCTTGACTCTAATGGGGGGCTTGGATACGCAGTATTTT
CDR3 protein: CASSLTLMGGLDTQYF

D gene: NA
V gene: TRBV2
J gene: TRBJ2-1
clone size: NA
CDR3 DNA: TGTGCCAGCAGTTTTAGCACTGGGTACAATGAGCAGTTCTTC
CDR3 protein: CASSFSTGYNEQFF

D gene: NA
V gene: TRBV7-9
J gene: TRBJ2-1
clone size: NA
CDR3 DNA: TGTGCCAGCAACTCCCCTGGCAGGAATGAGCAGTTCTTC
CDR3 protein: CASNSPGRNEQFF

D gene: NA
V gene: TRBV2
J gene: TRBJ2-1
clone size: NA
CDR3 DNA: TGTGCCAGCATCCAGTACTCCTACAATGAGCAGTTCTTC
CDR3 protein: CASIQYSYNEQFF

D gene: NA
V gene: TRBV9
J gene: TRBJ2-4
clone size: few
CDR3 DNA: TGTGCCAGCAGCGTAGAGGGATCCGGCAAAAACATTCAGTACTTC
CDR3 protein: CASSVEGSGKNIQYF

D gene: NA
V gene: TRBV27
J gene: TRBJ2-3
clone size: NA
CDR3 DNA: TGTGCCAGCAGTCACTCCTACAGGGTGGGTACAGATACGCAGTATTTT
CDR3 protein: CASSHSYRVGTDTQYF

D gene: NA
V gene: TRBV9
J gene: TRBJ2-7
clone size: NA
CDR3 DNA: TGTGCCAGCAGCGTATCCACAGGGAGCTACGAGCAGTACTTC
CDR3 protein: CASSVSTGSYEQYF

D gene: NA
V gene: TRBV21-1
J gene: TRBJ2-1
clone size: NA
CDR3 DNA: TGTGCCAGCAGCAAATGGGCTAGCGGGAGAATTCGGGTGGGCAATGAGCAGTTCTTC
CDR3 protein: CASSKWASGRIRVGNEQFF

D gene: NA
V gene: TRBV28
J gene: TRBJ1-1
clone size: NA
CDR3 DNA: TGTGCCAGCAGTTCAGACGGGGGGCGCACTGAAGCTTTCTTT
CDR3 protein: CASSSDGGRTEAFF

D gene: NA
V gene: TRBV27
J gene: TRBJ1-6
clone size: few
CDR3 DNA: TGTGCCAGCAGTGCGACAGGCGGTAATTCACCCCTCCACTTT
CDR3 protein: CASSATGGNSPLHF

D gene: NA
V gene: TRBV9
J gene: TRBJ2-3
clone size: once
CDR3 DNA: TGTGCCAGCAGCGTTCGGGTCTACACAGATACGCAGTATTTT
CDR3 protein: CASSVRVYTDTQYF

D gene: NA
V gene: TRBV29-1
J gene: TRBJ1-4
clone size: few
CDR3 DNA: TGCAGCGCCGTACTGATAGGTGAAAAACTGTTTTTT
CDR3 protein: CSAVLIGEKLFF

D gene: NA
V gene: TRBV29-1
J gene: TRBJ2-2
clone size: few
CDR3 DNA: TGCAGCGTTTTCCGGGACATCCTCACCGGGGAGCTGTTTTTT
CDR3 protein: CSVFRDILTGELFF

D gene: NA
V gene: TRBV4-1
J gene: TRBJ2-2
clone size: NA
CDR3 DNA: TGCGCCAGCAGCCAAGATCCGGGGCCCGGGGAGCTGTTTTTT
CDR3 protein: CASSQDPGPGELFF

D gene: NA
V gene: TRBV19
J gene: TRBJ1-6
clone size: NA
CDR3 DNA: TGTGCCAGTAGTATCTCCAGAGATTCACCCCTCCACTTT
CDR3 protein: CASSISRDSPLHF

D gene: TRBD1
V gene: TRBV5-4
J gene: TRBJ2-1
clone size: few
CDR3 DNA: TGTGCCAGCAGTTCGAAGACAGGGAATGAGCAGTTCTTC
CDR3 protein: CASSSKTGNEQFF

D gene: NA
V gene: TRBV7-2
J gene: TRBJ1-2
clone size: NA
CDR3 DNA: TGTGCCAGCAGCTTCGGGCGGGCAGGAGACTATGGCTACACCTTC
CDR3 protein: CASSFGRAGDYGYTF

D gene: NA
V gene: TRBV29-1
J gene: TRBJ1-2
clone size: few
CDR3 DNA: TGCAGCGTTTTGAAGGGGAGCTATGGCTACACCTTC
CDR3 protein: CSVLKGSYGYTF

D gene: NA
V gene: TRBV7-2
J gene: TRBJ1-6
clone size: NA
CDR3 DNA: TGTGCCAGCAGCTTCTCTTCGACTGCTGGAGCCTCTTCACCCCTCCACTTT
CDR3 protein: CASSFSSTAGASSPLHF

D gene: NA
V gene: TRBV20-1
J gene: TRBJ1-2
clone size: few
CDR3 DNA: TGCACCTTACCAACAGGGAGGGGCTACACCTTC
CDR3 protein: CTLPTGRGYTF

D gene: NA
V gene: TRBV30
J gene: TRBJ1-6
clone size: NA
CDR3 DNA: TGTGCCTTCCAAGCGCAGGGGAACTCACCCCTCCACTTT
CDR3 protein: CAFQAQGNSPLHF

D gene: NA
V gene: TRBV11-2
J gene: TRBJ2-5
clone size: NA
CDR3 DNA: TGTGCCAGCAGCTTCGCAGATCAAGAGACCCAGTACTTC
CDR3 protein: CASSFADQETQYF

D gene: NA
V gene: TRBV4-1
J gene: TRBJ1-2
clone size: NA
CDR3 DNA: TGCGCCAGCAGCCAACTACAGGGTATAGAGGGCTACACCTTC
CDR3 protein: CASSQLQGIEGYTF

D gene: NA
V gene: TRBV19
J gene: TRBJ2-7
clone size: few
CDR3 DNA: TGTGCCAGTAGTAGGGACTTCGCCTACGAGCAGTACTTC
CDR3 protein: CASSRDFAYEQYF

D gene: NA
V gene: TRBV29-1
J gene: TRBJ2-3
clone size: NA
CDR3 DNA: TGCAGCGGGGGGGGCGCAGATACGCAGTATTTT
CDR3 protein: CSGGGADTQYF

D gene: TRBD1
V gene: TRBV6-5
J gene: TRBJ1-2
clone size: NA
CDR3 DNA: TGTGCCAGCAGTTACGAACAGGGGGCAAGAGGCTACACCTTC
CDR3 protein: CASSYEQGARGYTF

D gene: TRBD2
V gene: TRBV2
J gene: TRBJ2-3
clone size: NA
CDR3 DNA: TGTGCCAGCAGTGATTGGACTAGCTTCCAGAGTACGCAGTATTTT
CDR3 protein: CASSDWTSFQSTQYF

D gene: NA
V gene: TRBV5-1
J gene: TRBJ2-7
clone size: few
CDR3 DNA: TGCGCCAGCAGCCCGGACGGCAAAGACTACGAGCAGTACTTC
CDR3 protein: CASSPDGKDYEQYF

D gene: TRBD2
V gene: TRBV11-2
J gene: TRBJ2-7
clone size: NA
CDR3 DNA: TGTGCCAGCGGCAGACTAGCGGGAAGGTACAACGAGCAGTACTTC
CDR3 protein: CASGRLAGRYNEQYF

D gene: NA
V gene: TRBV7-9
J gene: TRBJ2-1
clone size: few
CDR3 DNA: TGTGCCAGCAGCAATGACTGGCTAGCGAGTTCCTACAATGAGCAGTTCTTC
CDR3 protein: CASSNDWLASSYNEQFF

D gene: TRBD1
V gene: TRBV5-6
J gene: TRBJ2-5
clone size: few
CDR3 DNA: TGTGCCAGCAGCCGGATGGGACAGGGGGCGCGTCTGGAGACCCAGTACTTC
CDR3 protein: CASSRMGQGARLETQYF

D gene: NA
V gene: TRBV9
J gene: TRBJ2-1
clone size: NA
CDR3 DNA: TGTGCCAGCAGCGCGGGACTGGGTTGGGGGCTCAATGAGCAGTTCTTC
CDR3 protein: CASSAGLGWGLNEQFF

D gene: TRBD1
V gene: TRBV18
J gene: TRBJ2-4
clone size: few
CDR3 DNA: TGTGCCAGCTCACCTGGGACAGATAACATTCAGTACTTC
CDR3 protein: CASSPGTDNIQYF

D gene: TRBD1
V gene: TRBV25-1
J gene: TRBJ2-1
clone size: NA
CDR3 DNA: TGTGCCAGCAGTGCCGGGACAGGGAAAGATGAGCAGTTCTTC
CDR3 protein: CASSAGTGKDEQFF

D gene: NA
V gene: TRBV7-2
J gene: TRBJ2-5
clone size: NA
CDR3 DNA: TGTGCCAGCAGCTTTCAGGGATCGGGAGAGACCCAGTACTTC
CDR3 protein: CASSFQGSGETQYF

D gene: NA
V gene: TRBV2
J gene: TRBJ2-5
clone size: NA
CDR3 DNA: TGTGCCAGCAACTCGGCGCAGGGGCGCGGTATGGAGACCCAGTACTTC
CDR3 protein: CASNSAQGRGMETQYF

D gene: NA
V gene: TRBV19
J gene: TRBJ1-2
clone size: few
CDR3 DNA: TGTGCCAGTAGTATCTCCCCGGACTATGGCTACACCTTC
CDR3 protein: CASSISPDYGYTF